The 8 T cell receptor beta chains below come from one sample, sequenced in a study of shared clonotypes between healthy human individuals. Using immunoSEQ multiplex PCR, the repertoire was profiled, and TCRdb retains in-frame clones only, with some absent. The sample carries roughly 2.1 million clones, approximately 94% recorded once. CD45RO-negative, CCR7-positively selected cells formed the naive CD8 fraction, excluding terminally differentiated effector memory CD45RA+ cells. The sample comprised naive CD8+ T cells from PBMCs. Receptors were obtained from a man aged 18 to 29 in good health. Some clones in this sample may be carry-over from other donors' samples.

The J gene is TRBJ2-1, the V gene TRBV2, with 12 bases lining up with TRBD2. The junction had 18 bases not matched to a gene; V was cut back by 7 bases and J by 8 bases. The CDR3 length is 18 residues. CDR1 is SNHLY and CDR2 is FYNNEI in the germline V gene. This CDR3 is CASTWLAGGPSKSDEQFF. The CDR3 nucleotides are TGTGCCAGCACGTGGCTAGCGGGAGGGCCTTCTAAATCGGATGAGCAGTTCTTC.

V is TRBV9 and J is TRBJ2-3, with D unclear. In germline, CDR1 is SGDLS, CDR2 YYNGEE. The V gene lost 3 bases and the J gene lost 2 bases, with 13 bases spanning the gap. The CDR3 runs 15 residues. The CDR3 sequence: CASSAGGSFTDTQYF. Written as DNA, the CDR3 is TGTGCCAGCAGCGCAGGTGGTAGCTTCACAGATACGCAGTATTTT.

The chain carries TRBV5-6 and TRBJ2-7, with D unclear. Germline assignment: CDR1 SGHDT and CDR2 YYEEEE. V dropped 3 bases and J dropped 2 bases, with 9 bases sitting between them. The length of the CDR3 is 13 residues. CDR3 sequence reads: CASSSGRTYEQYF. The CDR3 DNA sequence: TGTGCCAGCAGCTCGGGTCGAACCTACGAGCAGTACTTC.

The rearrangement joins TRBV28 to TRBJ2-1, with 11 bases matching TRBD2. Germline V CDR1 and CDR2: MDHEN, SYDVKM. Trimming removed 5 bases from V and 9 bases from J; junction bases left unmatched: 9. The CDR3 contains 15 residues. The CDR3 bases are TGTGCCAGCAGTCTGGGTCTAGCGGGAGGAATTGAGCAGTTCTTC. It translates to CASSLGLAGGIEQFF.

Comments on this clone: Other DNA sequences of this sample code for an identical CDR3. The J gene is TRBJ2-7, the V gene TRBV11-2; unclear D gene. Germline lookup yields CDR1 SGHAT and CDR2 FQNNGV. The CDR3 extends over 13 amino acids. Trimming cost V 1 base and J 2 bases, with 6 bases left between them. CDR3 nucleotides: TGTGCCAGCAGCTTAGCCCCCACCTACGAGCAGTACTTC. Translating it yields CASSLAPTYEQYF.

The genes are TRBV7-9 and TRBJ1-2, with D perhaps matching TRBD1 (5 bases). This CDR3 is built from 13 residues. The germline gives CDR1 SEHNR, CDR2 FQNEAQ (reference sequence). V dropped 2 bases and J dropped 9 bases, with 13 bases sitting between them. Here the CDR3 DNA reads TGTGCCAGCAGCTTATGGGCGGGACGGAGCTACACCTTC. It translates to CASSLWAGRSYTF.

V gene TRBV7-6 combines with J gene TRBJ1-4; maybe TRBD1 (5 bases). The ends were cut back, 7 bases at V and 3 bases at J, with 12 bases in the middle. CDR3 size: 14 residues. CDR1 is SGHVS and CDR2 is FNYEAQ in the germline V gene. CDR3 region: CASTSRAPNEKLFF. The CDR3 DNA follows: TGTGCCAGCACCTCCAGGGCGCCTAATGAAAAACTGTTTTTT.

This chain joins TRBV27 and TRBJ2-7, with 12 bases matching TRBD2. The length of the CDR3 is 15 residues. Germline V gene sequence: CDR1 MNHEY, CDR2 SMNVEV (reference sequence). J gave up 2 bases and V 5 bases, and 4 bases lay outside the gene matches. CDR3 nucleotides: TGTGCCAGCAGTATCGCTAGCGGGAGGGCCTACGAGCAGTACTTC. This encodes CASSIASGRAYEQYF.